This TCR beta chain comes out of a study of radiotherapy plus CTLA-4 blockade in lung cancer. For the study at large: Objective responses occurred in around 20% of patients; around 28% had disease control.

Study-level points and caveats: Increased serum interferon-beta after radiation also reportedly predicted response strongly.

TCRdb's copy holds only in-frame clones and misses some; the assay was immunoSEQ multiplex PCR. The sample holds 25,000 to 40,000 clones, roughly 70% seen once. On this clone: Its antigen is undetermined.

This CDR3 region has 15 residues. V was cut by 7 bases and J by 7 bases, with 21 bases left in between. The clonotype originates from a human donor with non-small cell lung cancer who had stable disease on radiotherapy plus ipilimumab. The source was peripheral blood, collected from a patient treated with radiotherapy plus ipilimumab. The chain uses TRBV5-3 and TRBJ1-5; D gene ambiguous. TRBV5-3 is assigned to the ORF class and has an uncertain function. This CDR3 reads CARVGDNTMVQPQHF. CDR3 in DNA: TGTGCCAGAGTCGGTGACAATACCATGGTGCAGCCCCAGCATTTT.